Sequencing of this T cell receptor beta chain was carried out in a study of beta chain features in type 1 diabetes. Study details: Patients did not differ from healthy donors in age, gender or cell yield. General study points: Significant though moderate, a shortening of TCRB CDR3s appeared in all four CD4+ subsets of Type 1 diabetes patients.

To note about this clone: Its target is not known.

The germline V gene encodes CDR1 SQVTM and CDR2 ANQGSEA. This CDR3 has 14 residues. Trimming took off 4 bases at V and 0 bases at J, with 13 bases between the two ends. The entirety of the isolated RNA underwent reverse transcription, so expressed TCRB transcripts were sequenced. This table comes from immunoSEQ multiplex PCR, and its TCRdb copy is limited to in-frame clones, with some not included. The sample lists 300,000 to 350,000 clones, 7% to 10% occurring once. Donors underwent one heparinised blood draw, 90 to 150 mL on average. The rearrangement uses TRBV29-1 and TRBJ2-7; D may correspond to TRBD1 or TRBD2 (5 bases each). Sequencing was performed on central memory CD4+ T cells from blood. The clonotype originates from a man aged 25-45 years with type 1 diabetes. CDR3 residues: CSVGLRGGSYEQYF. The CDR3 DNA follows: TGCAGCGTTGGTCTGAGGGGTGGCTCCTACGAGCAGTACTTC.